This TCR beta chain was documented in a study of T cell clonality in common variable immunodeficiency. In regard to this clone: Its antigen is undetermined. The read gets to within 3 residues of the CDR3 end, and the germline J gene fills in the rest.

Assay used: immunoSEQ multiplex PCR; TCRdb lists only in-frame clones, some missing. The sample presents 25,000 to 35,000 clones, none singletons. Findings and limits, study-wide: CVID subjects showed higher TCRbeta clonality than healthy controls. Links between repertoire features and CVID complications were heterogeneity-limited. T cell subpopulation sequencing would be needed to explain CVID clonality. Fewer deletions and N-nucleotide insertions were reportedly seen in common variable immunodeficiency TCR beta sequences.

Germline assignment: CDR1 SEHNR and CDR2 FQNEAQ (reference sequence). V lost 2 bases to trimming and J lost 0 bases, with 7 bases between them. This CDR3 is 14 amino acids long. This TCR was recovered from a human donor with common variable immunodeficiency. Sample: peripheral blood mononuclear cells. The J gene is TRBJ2-5, the V gene TRBV7-9; D not certain. The CDR3 bases that were read are TGTGCCAGCAGCTTAACCGCGTACCAAGAGACC. The encoded protein is CASSLTAYQET. The full CDR3 is CASSLTAYQETQYF.